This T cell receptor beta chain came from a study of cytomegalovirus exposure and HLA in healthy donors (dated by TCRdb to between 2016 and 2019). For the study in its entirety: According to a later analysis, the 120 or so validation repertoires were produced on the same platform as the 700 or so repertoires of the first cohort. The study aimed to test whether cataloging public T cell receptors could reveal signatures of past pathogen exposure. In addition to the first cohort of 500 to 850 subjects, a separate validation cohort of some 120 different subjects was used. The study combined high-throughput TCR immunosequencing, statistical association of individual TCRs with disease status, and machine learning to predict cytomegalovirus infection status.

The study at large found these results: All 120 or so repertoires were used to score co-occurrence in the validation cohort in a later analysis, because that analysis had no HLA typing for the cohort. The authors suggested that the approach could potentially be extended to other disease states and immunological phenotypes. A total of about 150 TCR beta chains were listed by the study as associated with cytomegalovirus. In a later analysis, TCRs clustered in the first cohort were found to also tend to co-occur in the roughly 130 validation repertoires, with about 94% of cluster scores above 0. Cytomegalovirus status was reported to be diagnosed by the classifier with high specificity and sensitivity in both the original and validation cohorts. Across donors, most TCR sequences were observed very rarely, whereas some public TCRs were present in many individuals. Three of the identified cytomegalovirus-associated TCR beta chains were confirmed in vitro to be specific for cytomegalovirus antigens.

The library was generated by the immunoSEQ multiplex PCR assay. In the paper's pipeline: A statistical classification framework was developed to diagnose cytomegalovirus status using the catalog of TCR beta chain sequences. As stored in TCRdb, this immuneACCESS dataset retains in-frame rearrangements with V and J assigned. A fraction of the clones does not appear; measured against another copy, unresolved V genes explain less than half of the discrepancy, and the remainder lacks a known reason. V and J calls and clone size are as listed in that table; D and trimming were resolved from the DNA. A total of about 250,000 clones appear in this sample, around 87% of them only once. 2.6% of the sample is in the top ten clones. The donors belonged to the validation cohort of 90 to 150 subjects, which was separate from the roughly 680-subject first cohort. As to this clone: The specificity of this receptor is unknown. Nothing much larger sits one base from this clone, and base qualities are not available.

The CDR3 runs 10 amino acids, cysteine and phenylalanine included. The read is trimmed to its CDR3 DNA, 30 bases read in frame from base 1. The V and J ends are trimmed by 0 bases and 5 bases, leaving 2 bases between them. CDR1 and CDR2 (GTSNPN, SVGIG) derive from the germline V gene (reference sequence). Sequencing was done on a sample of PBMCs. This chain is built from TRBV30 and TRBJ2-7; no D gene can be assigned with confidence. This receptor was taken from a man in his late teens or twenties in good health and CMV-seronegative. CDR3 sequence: CAWSVNEQYF. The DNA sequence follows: TGTGCCTGGAGTGTCAACGAGCAGTACTTC. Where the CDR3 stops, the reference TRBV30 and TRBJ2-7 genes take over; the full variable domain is SQTIHQWPATLVQPVGSPLSLECTVEGTSNPNLYWYRQAAGRGLQLLFYSVGIGQISSEVPQNLSASRPQDRQFILSSKKLLLSDSGFYLCAWSVNEQYFGPGTRLTVT.